This T cell receptor beta chain was recorded in a study of shared clonotypes between healthy human individuals. The study's findings and limits: A few donors had about 5.1% of their naive CD4 clonotypes in common. Compared with memory subsets, naive subsets generally had larger estimated richness.

The CDR3 extends over 15 amino acids. V lost 6 bases, J lost 7 bases, and 21 bases lay in between. Germline V CDR1 and CDR2: MNHEY, SVGAGI. With regard to this clone: As yet, its antigen is unknown.

Several immunoSEQ plates held equal portions of the genomic DNA taken from each subset. As processed by the authors: From ImmunoSEQ came sequences covering only the junction and carrying no quality scores, so filtering differed. Profiling relied on immunoSEQ multiplex PCR, and the TCRdb table lists in-frame clones only, not all of them. V, J and clone size reflect that table, while D and trimming were determined from the DNA. This table holds over 2,000,000 clones, roughly 93% found once. CD8 cells classed as naive were CD45RO-negative and positively selected for CCR7, excluding terminally differentiated effector memory CD45RA+ cells.

V usage is TRBV6-5 and J usage is TRBJ1-2, with D unclear. The sequencing sample was made of naive CD8+ T cells from PBMCs. This clonotype was sampled from a man in his late teens or twenties in good health. Some clones in this sample may be carry-over from other donors' samples. In nucleotides, the CDR3 is TGTGCCAGCAGCCCCGGACGGACCCAAAGGTTTGGCTACACCTTC. Its translation: CASSPGRTQRFGYTF.